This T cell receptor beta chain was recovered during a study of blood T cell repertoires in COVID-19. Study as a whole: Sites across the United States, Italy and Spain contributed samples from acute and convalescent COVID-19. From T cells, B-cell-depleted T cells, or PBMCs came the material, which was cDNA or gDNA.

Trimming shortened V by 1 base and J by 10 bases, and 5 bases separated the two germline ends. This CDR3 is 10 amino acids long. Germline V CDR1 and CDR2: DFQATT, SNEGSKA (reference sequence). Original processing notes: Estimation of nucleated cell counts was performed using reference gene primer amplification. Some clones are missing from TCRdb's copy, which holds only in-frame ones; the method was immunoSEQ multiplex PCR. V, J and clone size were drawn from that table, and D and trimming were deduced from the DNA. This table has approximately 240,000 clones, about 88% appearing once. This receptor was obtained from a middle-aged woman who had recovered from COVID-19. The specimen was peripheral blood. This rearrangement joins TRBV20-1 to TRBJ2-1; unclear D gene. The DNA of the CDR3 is TGCAGTGCTAGAGGTCGGGAGCAGTTCTTC. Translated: CSARGREQFF.